This T cell receptor (beta chain) emerged from a study of T-cell memory formation after mild COVID-19. Whole-study context: TCR clusters mostly belonged to single donors.

MiXCR was run by TCRdb on the 5' RACE reads, yielding one entry per CDR3 protein. Counted here are approximately 250,000 distinct CDR3 sequences, around 15% occurring once; the ten biggest clones make up around 23%. The CDR3 has 16 residues. Germline V gives CDR1 SNHLY, CDR2 FYNNEI. The germline V and J ends were trimmed by 2 bases and 0 bases, with 11 bases remaining between them. This clonotype was found a few times. Its specificity is not known. Study-wide findings and caveats: CD8+ contracting clones occupied EMRA, while CD4+ ones occupied mainly CM and EM.

The sequenced material came from PBMCs or a T cell subset sorted from them (not recorded which). The TCR comes from a man aged 18-30 years who had mild COVID-19 (a few samples of this study predate the infection). Cell type and time point are not known. The V call is TRBV2, the J call TRBJ2-4, with D perhaps assigned TRBD1 or TRBD2 (5 bases each). The CDR3: CASSEWDELAKNIQYF. In DNA form, the CDR3 reads TGTGCCAGCAGTGAATGGGACGAGCTAGCCAAAAACATTCAGTACTTC.